The entry below describes one T cell receptor beta chain. Its antigen remains unknown. The sample is drawn from a study of cytomegalovirus exposure and HLA in healthy donors. Whole-study results and caveats: Most subjects' HLA-A and HLA-B alleles were reportedly predicted from TCR beta sequences. Most observed TCR sequences were rare, whereas some public TCRs were detected in many donors. An apparent linkage of common viral pathogens to several of the most significant clusters emerged in a later analysis.

Primers for the PCR totalled 60 Vbeta and 13 Jbeta. TCRdb's copy holds only in-frame clones and misses some; the assay was immunoSEQ multiplex PCR. Here the sample table reports approximately 80,000 clones. Everyone who donated was a healthy bone marrow donor. This CDR3 comprises 17 residues. The V gene end was trimmed by 1 base and the J gene end by 0 bases; junction bases not matched to a gene: 7. The germline V gene encodes CDR1 MNHEY and CDR2 SMNVEV (reference sequence). This sequence originates from a man between 18 and 29 years old in good health and CMV-seropositive. Sequenced input: PBMCs. The chain couples TRBV27 to TRBJ2-7, with 9 bases identical to TRBD2. Here the CDR3 DNA reads TGTGCCAGCAGTTTATTACTAGCGGGCGGTCCCTCCTACGAGCAGTACTTC. As protein: CASSLLLAGGPSYEQYF.